This TCR beta chain was identified during a study of HIV-infected children after antiretroviral therapy interruption. At the level of the study: Most children had recorded EBV and CMV exposure. Samples from the continuous-treatment group were taken at weeks 0, 48 and 150. Broader study findings: Sorted CD45RA+ naive cells might include minor non-naive CD45RA+ cells.

This clonotype came up many times. Its antigen is not identified. Treatment of the sample: PENTA 11 planned treatment interruption arm or continuous ART arm. Unique molecular identifiers were included in an RNA-based 3' RACE TCR library. TCRdb independently ran MiXCR on the 3' RACE reads; one entry per CDR3 protein. The data hold 35,000 to 50,000 distinct CDR3 sequences, with less than 8.5% observed a single time. This clonotype was obtained from a pool of human donors with HIV. Sample: CD45RA+ CD4+ T cells from PBMCs, pooled from several time points, taken from a donor given antiretroviral therapy, either interrupted or continuous. Subset meaning: naive CD4+ CD45RA+ CD45RO- T cells.

The CDR3 region has the DNA TGTGCTAGTGACCAACCGGGACCCTACTCCTACGAGCAGTACTTC. It is translated as CASDQPGPYSYEQYF. The chain combines TRBV12-5 with TRBJ2-7; D could derive from TRBD1 or TRBD2 (5 bases each). The V gene's germline CDR1 is LGHNT and CDR2 FRNRAP. V was trimmed by 7 bases and J by 0 bases, leaving 16 bases between them. This CDR3 is 15 amino acids long. The full variable domain, rest sourced from reference TRBV12-5 and TRBJ2-7, is DARVTQTPRHKVTEMGQEVTMRCQPILGHNTVFWYRQTMMQGLELLAYFRNRAPLDDSGMPKDRFSAEMPDATLATLKIQPSEPRDSAVYFCASDQPGPYSYEQYFGPGTRLTVT.